The source of this TCR beta chain is a study of blood T cell repertoires in COVID-19. Study at large: Acute-phase and convalescent COVID-19 samples originated in the United States, Italy and Spain. Sample material is recorded as cDNA or gDNA derived from T cells, B-cell-depleted T cells, or PBMCs.

The V segment lost 4 bases and the J segment 4 bases; nucleotides outside the gene matches: 12. Germline V gives CDR1 SGHTA, CDR2 FQGNSA. The CDR3 sequence is 17 residues long. The method was immunoSEQ multiplex PCR; TCRdb's version includes in-frame clones alone and lacks a portion of them. Of about 32,000 clones in the sample, over 75% were seen once. V usage is TRBV7-2 and J usage is TRBJ2-5, with 10 bases matching TRBD1. The sequenced material came from peripheral blood. The TCR originated in a man in his sixties with active COVID-19. The CDR3 nucleotides read TGTGCCAGCAGCTCTTCCTCGGGACAGGGGCCGCGAGAGACCCAGTACTTC. It codes for CASSSSSGQGPRETQYF.